The 5 T cell receptor beta chains listed next were all sequenced from one sample in a study of cytomegalovirus exposure and HLA in healthy donors. TCRdb keeps only in-frame clones here, not all; method: immunoSEQ multiplex PCR. The data hold 300,000 to 450,000 clones, with about nine tenths observed a single time. The specimen sequenced was PBMCs. The receptor set was obtained from a woman aged 18-29 years in good health and CMV-seronegative.

Notes on this clone: This specimen includes other DNA sequences encoding the same CDR3. This chain connects TRBV5-1 to TRBJ1-1; D gene unclear. V was pared by 2 bases and J by 1 base, with 9 bases between. Germline CDR1 and CDR2: SGHRS and YFSETQ. The CDR3 totals 14 residues. The CDR3 sequence is CASSLGGGNTEAFF. DNA of the CDR3: TGCGCCAGCAGCTTAGGCGGTGGGAACACTGAAGCTTTCTTT.

The chain joins TRBV6-1 to TRBJ1-5; 9 nucleotides line up with TRBD1. The V and J ends lost 4 bases and 6 bases, in that order; junction bases with no gene match: 4. Germline V lookup: CDR1 MNHNS, CDR2 SASEGT. The CDR3 covers 14 residues. This CDR3 reads CASSVRQGGQPQHF. For the CDR3, the DNA is TGTGCCAGCAGTGTTCGACAGGGGGGTCAGCCCCAGCATTTT.

V is TRBV13 and J is TRBJ2-7; D gene uncertain. V shed 6 bases and J shed 0 bases, with 9 bases lying between them. The CDR3 is 13 residues long. CDR1 and CDR2 (germline): PRHDT, FYEKMQ (reference sequence). The CDR3 DNA sequence: TGTGCCAGCAGTCATAGTAGCTCCTACGAGCAGTACTTC. It encodes CASSHSSSYEQYF. The whole variable domain, remainder taken from reference TRBV13 and TRBJ2-7, is AAGVIQSPRHLIKEKRETATLKCYPIPRHDTVYWYQQGPGQDPQFLISFYEKMQSDKGSIPDRFSAQQFSDYHSELNMSSLELGDSALYFCASSHSSSYEQYFGPGTRLTVT.

This chain connects TRBV18 to TRBJ2-4, with D hard to call. Trimming removed 6 bases from V and 8 bases from J, with 11 bases in between. This CDR3 comprises 12 residues. CDR1 KGHSH and CDR2 LQKENI come from the germline V gene. The CDR3 DNA sequence: TGTGCCAGCTCGCAAAAAACGGACATTCAGTACTTC. Translating it yields CASSQKTDIQYF.

This clone was recorded once. The chain is built from TRBV7-6 and TRBJ1-2, with D tentatively TRBD1 (6 bases). The germline V gene has CDR1 SGHVS and CDR2 FNYEAQ. The length of the CDR3 is 15 residues. Trimming took 1 base from V and 4 from J, leaving 13 bases between them. The CDR3 spells CASSLVAGAIYGYTF. The DNA of the CDR3 is TGTGCCAGCAGCTTAGTAGCGGGGGCGATCTATGGCTACACCTTC.